The 30 T cell receptor beta chains given below trace back to one sample, sequenced in a study of blood T cell repertoires in COVID-19. TCRdb's table, derived via immunoSEQ multiplex PCR, lists solely in-frame clones and lacks some. The sample lists approximately 140,000 clones, more than 75% occurring once. Sequencing was done on a sample of peripheral blood. The receptors shown here come from a woman in her 40s with acute or convalescent COVID-19.

Only one count was recorded for this clone. The chain joins TRBV27 to TRBJ2-3, with 8 bases that match TRBD2. Germline V lookup: CDR1 MNHEY, CDR2 SMNVEV (reference sequence). Unmatched junction bases numbered 7, after V lost 5 bases and J lost 0 bases. This CDR3 contains 16 residues. The chain's CDR3 is CASSPIAGPSTDTQYF. The CDR3 bases are TGTGCCAGCAGTCCCATAGCGGGGCCCAGCACAGATACGCAGTATTTT.

This chain joins TRBV6-2 or TRBV6-3 and TRBJ1-1; 7 nucleotides align to TRBD1. The ends lost 4 bases at V and 0 bases at J; junction bases unmatched: 5. The CDR3 runs 15 residues. Germline lookup yields CDR1 MNHEY and CDR2 SVGEGT. The chain's CDR3 is CASSFPTGMNTEAFF. CDR3 nucleotides: TGTGCCAGCAGTTTCCCGACAGGGATGAACACTGAAGCTTTCTTT.

This chain joins TRBV7-9 and TRBJ2-5, with D possibly matching TRBD2 (6 bases). The germline V gene encodes CDR1 SEHNR and CDR2 FQNEAQ (reference sequence). The CDR3 is 15 residues long. V gave up 4 bases and J gave up 1 base, with 13 bases separating them. The CDR3: CASSSLGTLQETQYF. The CDR3 nucleotides read TGTGCCAGCAGCTCATTGGGGACTCTCCAAGAGACCCAGTACTTC.

The V gene is TRBV2, the J gene TRBJ2-5; TRBD2 matches at 8 bases. CDR3 length: 13 amino acids. V dropped 8 bases and J dropped 5; count of bases not matched to a gene: 7. Germline loops: CDR1 SNHLY, CDR2 FYNNEI. The CDR3 bases are TGTGCCAGCTCGAAAGCGGGGGTGGAGACCCAGTACTTC. It specifies CASSKAGVETQYF.

The chain couples TRBV2 to TRBJ2-5; tentatively, D is TRBD1 (6 bases). The CDR3 covers 13 residues. From germline, CDR1 is SNHLY and CDR2 FYNNEI. V was cut by 8 bases and J by 1 base, with 11 bases left in between. CDR3 in amino acids: CASRQEPQETQYF. The CDR3, as DNA: TGTGCCAGCCGACAGGAACCCCAAGAGACCCAGTACTTC.

Here the CDR3 DNA reads TGTGCCACCAGTCCGAAGGACAGTTATTCAGATACGCAGTATTTT. This codes for CATSPKDSYSDTQYF. The chain recombines TRBV24-1 with TRBJ2-3; D may be TRBD1 (6 bases). This CDR3 has 15 residues. CDR1 and CDR2 from the germline V gene are KGHDR and SFDVKD. V gave up 6 bases and J gave up 4 bases, with 16 bases separating them.

For the CDR3, the DNA is TGTGCCAGCAGCTTGGACAGGGTTGACTATGGCTACACCTTC. Protein: CASSLDRVDYGYTF. This chain connects TRBV5-4 to TRBJ1-2; weak D call: TRBD1 (6 bases). Trimming pared 0 bases from V and 3 bases from J, leaving 9 bases between. The CDR3 covers 14 residues. Germline CDR1 is SGHNT and CDR2 is YYREEE (reference sequence).

The chain employs TRBV28 and TRBJ2-4; TRBD1 matches at 7 bases. From germline, CDR1 is MDHEN and CDR2 SYDVKM. This CDR3 region has 12 residues. V dropped 10 bases and J dropped 5; count of bases not matched to a gene: 5. CDR3: CATSDRENIQYF. CDR3 coding DNA: TGTGCCACCTCCGACAGGGAAAACATTCAGTACTTC.

The chain is built from TRBV5-1 and TRBJ2-5, with 7 bases lining up with TRBD1. The CDR3 extends over 14 amino acids. With 5 bases clipped from V and 3 bases from J, the junction kept 7 bases outside the gene matches. Germline V gives CDR1 SGHRS, CDR2 YFSETQ. The CDR3 bases are TGCGCCAGCAGAGCCAAGGGACAGAAAGAGACCCAGTACTTC. This translates into CASRAKGQKETQYF.

This chain joins TRBV18 and TRBJ2-3, with TRBD2 matching 8 bases. CDR1 and CDR2 from the germline V gene are KGHSH and LQKENI. J was trimmed by 4 bases and V by 5 bases; bases with no gene match: 2. This CDR3 comprises 13 residues. In nucleotides, the CDR3 is TGTGCCAGCTCATACGGGGGGGCAGATACGCAGTATTTT. Translation gives CASSYGGADTQYF.

V and J are TRBV30 and TRBJ1-2; 12 bases fit TRBD1. With 3 bases clipped from V and 5 bases from J, the junction kept 10 bases outside the gene matches. Germline V gives CDR1 GTSNPN, CDR2 SVGIG (reference sequence). The CDR3 sequence is 16 residues long. For the CDR3, the DNA is TGTGCCTGGAGGGGGACAGGGGGCTTGTTCCCTTATGGCTACACCTTC. This codes for CAWRGTGGLFPYGYTF.

The genes are TRBV5-8 and TRBJ1-2; 7 nucleotides match TRBD1. Germline loops: CDR1 SGHTS, CDR2 YDEGEE. This CDR3 contains 16 residues. Trimming cost V 4 bases and J 0 bases; bases outside gene matches: 9. The CDR3 is CASSPGVQGANYGYTF. In DNA form, the CDR3 reads TGTGCCAGCAGCCCGGGTGTTCAGGGGGCTAACTATGGCTACACCTTC.

V gene TRBV6-5 combines with J gene TRBJ2-3, with a possible D match to TRBD2 (5 bases). The V and J ends lost 5 bases and 2 bases respectively, with 14 bases between them. Germline V gene data show CDR1 as MNHEY and CDR2 as SVGAGI. The CDR3 sequence is 15 residues long. CDR3 nucleotides: TGTGCCAGCAGTCCCCGGGGAGAAGACACAGATACGCAGTATTTT. This codes for CASSPRGEDTDTQYF.

The gene calls are TRBV9 and TRBJ2-7; 11 bases map to TRBD1. With 0 bases clipped from V and 0 bases from J, the junction kept 5 bases outside the gene matches. The germline V gene encodes CDR1 SGDLS and CDR2 YYNGEE. The CDR3 loop spans 17 amino acids. The CDR3 protein is CASSVGTGGVSSYEQYF. The CDR3 DNA sequence: TGTGCCAGCAGCGTAGGGACAGGGGGCGTTAGCTCCTACGAGCAGTACTTC.

The chain uses TRBV30 and TRBJ1-2; D remains ambiguous. CDR3 size: 17 residues. Germline CDR1 and CDR2: GTSNPN and SVGIG (reference sequence). Deletions cut 0 bases from V and 2 bases from J, with 19 bases between. CDR3 bases: TGTGCCTGGAGTGTCGGACCTGGAGGGCGGTCCAACTATGGCTACACCTTC. The encoded protein is CAWSVGPGGRSNYGYTF. The variable domain in full, completed from reference TRBV30 and TRBJ1-2, reads SQTIHQWPATLVQPVGSPLSLECTVEGTSNPNLYWYRQAAGRGLQLLFYSVGIGQISSEVPQNLSASRPQDRQFILSSKKLLLSDSGFYLCAWSVGPGGRSNYGYTFGSGTRLTVV.

The table lists this clone with a few counts. This chain links TRBV6-5 with TRBJ2-7; TRBD2 matches 7 bases. Germline lookup yields CDR1 MNHEY and CDR2 SVGAGI. V lost 11 bases, J lost 1 base, and 11 bases stayed unmatched. The length of the CDR3 is 14 residues. CDR3 amino acids: CAARGSGISYEQYF. DNA for the CDR3: TGTGCCGCAAGGGGCAGCGGGATTTCCTACGAGCAGTACTTC.

A single count supports this clone. J is TRBJ2-7 and V is TRBV7-2, with a possible D match to TRBD1 (6 bases). CDR3 length equals 14 residues. V was clipped by 5 bases and J by 8 bases, with 19 bases between them. The germline V gene encodes CDR1 SGHTA and CDR2 FQGNSA. The DNA of the CDR3 is TGTGCCAGCAGCAAATCCCGGGACACCTTACAGCAGTACTTC. Amino acids: CASSKSRDTLQQYF.

The rearrangement uses TRBV6-2 or TRBV6-3 and TRBJ1-2; D uncertain. Between the trimmed V and J ends, which lost 4 bases and 2 bases, there was a span of 29 bases. Germline assignment: CDR1 MNHEY and CDR2 SVGEGT. This CDR3 region has 20 residues. The CDR3 DNA is TGTGCCAGCAGTTTGGCGAGACTAACCGGCTTTTCGACGGGAAACTATGGCTACACCTTC. Protein product: CASSLARLTGFSTGNYGYTF.

The rearrangement joins TRBV14 to TRBJ2-3, with D maybe TRBD2 (5 bases). Germline loops: CDR1 SGHDN, CDR2 FVKESK. The CDR3 covers 14 residues. Between the trimmed V and J ends, which lost 1 base and 4 bases, there was a span of 9 bases. The CDR3 loop is CASSQGGLADTQYF. The CDR3 region has the DNA TGTGCCAGCAGCCAAGGAGGGTTGGCAGATACGCAGTATTTT.

V is TRBV6-4 and J is TRBJ2-5; the match to TRBD2 covers 11 bases. Germline V lookup: CDR1 MRHNA, CDR2 SNTAGT. V lost 7 bases, J lost 5 bases, and 6 bases stayed unmatched. The CDR3 is made up of 14 amino acids. The CDR3 coding sequence is TGTGCCAGCAACCTAGCGGGAGGCGGTGAGACCCAGTACTTC. This sequence encodes CASNLAGGGETQYF.

V gene TRBV9 combines with J gene TRBJ1-3; unclear D gene. The CDR3 has 14 amino acids. Between the trimmed V and J ends, which lost 1 base and 8 bases, there was a span of 13 bases. Germline CDR1 reads SGDLS; CDR2 reads YYNGEE. The CDR3 loop is CASSVIPVLDTIYF. In nucleotides, the CDR3 is TGTGCCAGCAGCGTAATACCGGTTTTGGACACCATATATTTT.

The J gene is TRBJ2-2, the V gene TRBV6-2 or TRBV6-3; 8 bases are shared with TRBD2. The germline V gene has CDR1 MNHEY and CDR2 SVGEGT. V was pared by 2 bases and J by 1 base, with 9 bases of the junction left unmatched. This CDR3 contains 18 residues. Here the CDR3 reads CASSYPALAARNTGELFF. The CDR3 nucleotides are TGTGCCAGCAGTTACCCCGCACTAGCGGCCAGGAACACCGGGGAGCTGTTTTTT.

The chain joins TRBV30 to TRBJ1-5; D uncertain. CDR1 and CDR2 from the germline V gene are GTSNPN and SVGIG (reference sequence). The V and J ends lost 2 bases and 9 bases respectively, with 14 bases between them. The CDR3 covers 13 residues. The CDR3 loop reads CAWSPTHPRPQHF. The CDR3 DNA sequence: TGTGCCTGGAGTCCAACACACCCAAGGCCCCAGCATTTT. The full variable domain, its missing parts supplied by reference TRBV30 and TRBJ1-5, is SQTIHQWPATLVQPVGSPLSLECTVEGTSNPNLYWYRQAAGRGLQLLFYSVGIGQISSEVPQNLSASRPQDRQFILSSKKLLLSDSGFYLCAWSPTHPRPQHFGDGTRLSIL.

The chain has TRBV5-6 and TRBJ2-7, with D maybe TRBD1 (5 bases). CDR3 length: 15 amino acids. V lost 0 bases to trimming and J lost 3 bases, with 13 bases between them. Germline V gives CDR1 SGHDT, CDR2 YYEEEE. The CDR3 reads CASSLGPGYNYEQYF. The DNA for the CDR3 is TGTGCCAGCAGCTTGGGCCCAGGGTACAACTACGAGCAGTACTTC.

This clone was counted a few times. The chain combines TRBV7-9 with TRBJ2-5, with TRBD2 matching over 9 bases. The V gene's germline CDR1 is SEHNR and CDR2 FQNEAQ (reference sequence). Trimming removed 5 bases from V and 5 bases from J; junction bases left unmatched: 3. The CDR3 is 13 residues long. The CDR3 nucleotides read TGTGCCAGCAGCCCCGGACTAGCGGAGACCCAGTACTTC. This sequence encodes CASSPGLAETQYF.

A note on this clone: Other DNA sequences in the sample encode the same CDR3. The rearrangement joins TRBV7-3 to TRBJ2-2, with 13 bases aligning to TRBD2. Germline lookup yields CDR1 SGHTA and CDR2 FQGTGA. The junction had 1 base not matched to a gene; V was cut back by 4 bases and J by 5 bases. The CDR3 has 15 amino acids. Here the CDR3 reads CASSSGLAGTGELFF. The DNA of the CDR3 is TGTGCCAGCAGCTCGGGACTAGCGGGGACCGGGGAGCTGTTTTTT.

The rearrangement links TRBV7-8 to TRBJ2-7; TRBD1 might be the D (5 bases). Per the germline V gene, CDR1 is SGHVS and CDR2 is FQNEAQ. The V gene lost 5 bases and the J gene lost 2 bases, with 19 bases spanning the gap. The CDR3 has 16 amino acids. CDR3 loop: CASSVSRWGVPYEQYF. DNA of the CDR3: TGTGCCAGCAGCGTTAGCCGTTGGGGCGTTCCCTACGAGCAGTACTTC.

The V and J genes are TRBV7-5 and TRBJ2-2; the DNA was not compared with TRBD2, the D call given in the table. TRBV7-5 is a pseudogene segment. The CDR3 consists of 18 residues. CDR3 loop: CARSPDPISGPNTGELFF. The DNA of the CDR3 is TGTGCCAGAAGCCCCGACCCGATTAGCGGACCGAACACCGGGGAGCTGTTTTTT.

The chain links TRBV30 to TRBJ1-2, with 7 nucleotides matching TRBD1. V lost 0 bases to trimming and J lost 4 bases; unmatched junction nucleotides: 5. The CDR3 extends over 14 amino acids. Germline CDR1 and CDR2: GTSNPN and SVGIG (reference sequence). The CDR3 sequence: CAWSVQRTGYGYTF. The DNA for the CDR3 is TGTGCCTGGAGTGTACAGAGGACAGGCTATGGCTACACCTTC.

This clone has just a few counts. The V call is TRBV6-6, the J call TRBJ1-6, with 7 bases fitting TRBD1. V was pared by 6 bases and J by 7 bases, with 6 bases of the junction left unmatched. The CDR3 is made up of 14 amino acids. CDR1 is MNHNY and CDR2 is SVGAGI in the germline V gene (reference sequence). CDR3: CASSQQGTNSPLHF. DNA of the CDR3: TGTGCCAGCAGCCAACAGGGGACCAATTCACCCCTCCACTTT.